Presented here are 5 T cell receptor beta chains from one specimen sequenced in a study of blood T cell repertoires in COVID-19. Produced via immunoSEQ multiplex PCR; TCRdb's table is partial and in-frame only. This sample carries roughly 180,000 clones, 70% to 90% of them seen once, and the ten largest clones take more than 5%. Source material: peripheral blood. These receptors came from a woman aged 45-59 years with COVID-19, enrolled during active disease.

The chain combines TRBV6-6 with TRBJ1-2, with D possibly being TRBD1 (5 bases). CDR1 MNHNY and CDR2 SVGAGI come from the germline V gene (reference sequence). There are 14 residues in the CDR3. V was pared by 0 bases and J by 4 bases, with 9 bases between. This chain's CDR3 is CASSYSDRVYGYTF. The CDR3 bases are TGTGCCAGCAGTTACTCAGACAGAGTCTATGGCTACACCTTC.

The CDR3 region is CASSPEVFRDLLTDTQYF. The CDR3 DNA follows: TGTGCCAGCAGCCCGGAGGTGTTCCGGGACTTGTTAACAGATACGCAGTATTTT. The rearrangement joins TRBV14 to TRBJ2-3; D perhaps matches TRBD2 (6 bases). Trimming removed 4 bases at V and 3 bases at J, with 23 bases between. This CDR3 region has 18 residues. CDR1 is SGHDN, CDR2 FVKESK, per germline.

V usage is TRBV25-1 and J usage is TRBJ1-4, with 8 positions matching TRBD1. Germline values: CDR1 MGHDK, CDR2 SYGVNS. The CDR3 extends over 16 amino acids. Trimming took 1 base from V and 8 from J; bases not matched to a gene: 9. For the CDR3, the DNA is TGTGCCAGCAGTGAATCTCCAGGGGGCGATAGGGAAAAACTGTTTTTT. Protein sequence: CASSESPGGDREKLFF.

The chain employs TRBV5-4 and TRBJ1-4; 7 bases line up with TRBD1. The CDR3 runs to 16 residues. Germline values: CDR1 SGHNT, CDR2 YYREEE (reference sequence). Trimming took 4 bases from V and 5 from J; bases not matched to a gene: 11. This CDR3 is CASSRNRGVENEKLFF. The CDR3 nucleotides read TGTGCCAGCAGCAGGAACAGGGGAGTAGAGAATGAAAAACTGTTTTTT.

This clone was detected once. The rearrangement joins TRBV28 to TRBJ2-7, with 9 bases aligning to TRBD1. This CDR3 contains 16 residues. Germline trimming cut 6 bases from V and 0 bases from J; bases unmatched to any gene: 9. In germline, CDR1 is MDHEN, CDR2 SYDVKM. The CDR3 region has the DNA TGTGCCAGCAGCCTTGGGACAGGGATATTCTCCTACGAGCAGTACTTC. Its translation is CASSLGTGIFSYEQYF. Filled out from reference TRBV28 and TRBJ2-7, the complete variable domain reads DVKVTQSSRYLVKRTGEKVFLECVQDMDHENMFWYRQDPGLGLRLIYFSYDVKMKEKGDIPEGYSVSREKKERFSLILESASTNQTSMYLCASSLGTGIFSYEQYFGPGTRLTVT.